One sample yielded the 18 T cell receptor beta chains listed below, sequenced in a study of blood T cell repertoires in COVID-19. Clones were read by immunoSEQ multiplex PCR, and TCRdb kept only the in-frame ones, dropping some. This sample carries roughly 180,000 clones, 70% to 90% of them seen once, and the ten largest clones take less than 6.5%. The material sequenced was peripheral blood. These receptors were taken from a woman aged 45-59 years with COVID-19, enrolled during active disease.

The chain joins TRBV4-1 to TRBJ1-1; possible D gene TRBD1, 6 bases. From germline, CDR1 is MGHRA and CDR2 YSYEKL. V lost 3 bases and J 0 bases, leaving 11 bases between the germline ends. The CDR3 spans 15 residues. The CDR3 nucleotides read TGCGCCAGCAGCCAGGGACACACTATGAACACTGAAGCTTTCTTT. It is translated as CASSQGHTMNTEAFF.

V and J are TRBV19 and TRBJ1-5; unclear D gene. Germline V gives CDR1 LNHDA, CDR2 SQIVND (reference sequence). CDR3 length: 15 amino acids. Trimming took 4 bases from V and 2 from J, leaving 12 bases between them. CDR3 protein: CASSTPLEGNQPQHF. The DNA of the CDR3 is TGTGCCAGTAGTACCCCTCTCGAGGGCAATCAGCCCCAGCATTTT.

The chain recombines TRBV2 with TRBJ2-7, with 7 bases that match TRBD2. The ends lost 4 bases at V and 4 bases at J; junction bases unmatched: 7. This CDR3 has 14 amino acids. Germline V lookup: CDR1 SNHLY, CDR2 FYNNEI. The DNA for the CDR3 is TGTGCCAGCAGTGTGGGGGGGGTGGAGTACGAGCAGTACTTC. Protein product: CASSVGGVEYEQYF.

The gene calls are TRBV11-1 and TRBJ1-1; D is possibly TRBD1 (5 bases). V shed 0 bases and J shed 6 bases, with 20 bases lying between them. The V gene's germline CDR1 is SGHAT and CDR2 FQDESV (reference sequence). The CDR3 is 17 amino acids. Written as DNA, the CDR3 is TGTGCCAGCAGCTTAGCCCAAGGTGGGGCAAAACGAGCTGAAGCTTTCTTT. Translating gives CASSLAQGGAKRAEAFF.

V gene TRBV15 combines with J gene TRBJ2-3, with 8 bases matching TRBD2. The germline V gene encodes CDR1 LNHNV and CDR2 YYDKDF (reference sequence). There are 17 residues in the CDR3. The ends lost 0 bases at V and 2 bases at J; junction bases unmatched: 7. CDR3 region: CATSRDHGGVNTDTQYF. The CDR3 DNA reads as TGTGCCACCAGCAGAGATCACGGGGGGGTCAACACAGATACGCAGTATTTT.

The rearrangement links TRBV6-1 to TRBJ2-1; 13 bases are a match to TRBD2. J gave up 7 bases and V 3 bases, and 3 bases lay outside the gene matches. This CDR3 has 15 residues. The germline gives CDR1 MNHNS, CDR2 SASEGT. CDR3 amino acids: CASSDKTSGGNEQFF. The CDR3 nucleotides read TGTGCCAGCAGTGATAAGACTAGCGGGGGGAATGAGCAGTTCTTC.

The chain uses TRBV7-9 and TRBJ1-1; 9 bases are shared with TRBD1. The CDR3 has 13 amino acids. CDR1 is SEHNR and CDR2 is FQNEAQ in the germline V gene (reference sequence). Trimming removed 6 bases from V and 5 bases from J; junction bases left unmatched: 4. The CDR3 here is CASRGTGSTEAFF. The CDR3 DNA reads TGTGCCAGCAGGGGGACAGGGAGTACTGAAGCTTTCTTT.

This sequence joins TRBV30 and TRBJ1-2; maybe TRBD1 (5 bases). Between the trimmed V and J ends, which lost 2 bases and 4 bases, there was a span of 8 bases. Germline CDR1 and CDR2: GTSNPN and SVGIG (reference sequence). The CDR3 has 12 amino acids. The CDR3 protein is CAWSIGAYGYTF. CDR3 nucleotides: TGTGCCTGGAGTATAGGGGCCTATGGCTACACCTTC.

The genes are TRBV5-6 and TRBJ2-3; 10 bases match TRBD1. V lost 4 bases, J lost 4 bases, and 3 bases stayed unmatched. The CDR3 runs 14 residues. Germline V lookup: CDR1 SGHDT, CDR2 YYEEEE. For the CDR3, the DNA is TGTGCCAGCAGCCCAGGGACAGGGGCAGATACGCAGTATTTT. Protein: CASSPGTGADTQYF.

This clone was recorded only once. The genes are TRBV7-9 and TRBJ2-5, with 11 nucleotides matching TRBD1. The germline V gene has CDR1 SEHNR and CDR2 FQNEAQ (reference sequence). The CDR3 has 16 amino acids. Trimming at V came to 5 bases and at J to 6 bases, leaving 11 bases not matched to a gene. The CDR3 loop reads CASSGGQGEPRKTQYF. CDR3 DNA sequence: TGTGCCAGCAGCGGGGGACAGGGGGAGCCCAGGAAGACCCAGTACTTC.

The genes are TRBV5-1 and TRBJ2-5; 8 bases align to TRBD1. Germline CDR1 and CDR2: SGHRS and YFSETQ. The CDR3 contains 14 residues. The ends lost 4 bases at V and 3 bases at J; junction bases unmatched: 5. The CDR3 nucleotides read TGCGCCAGCAGCCCCCCGACAGGGGAAGAGACCCAGTACTTC. This codes for CASSPPTGEETQYF.

This chain uses TRBV2 with TRBJ1-5; D is unresolved. The CDR3 has 12 amino acids. The V gene's germline CDR1 is SNHLY and CDR2 FYNNEI. Trimming pared 7 bases from V and 2 bases from J, leaving 6 bases between. CDR3 amino acids: CASTQGNQPQHF. The CDR3 nucleotides read TGTGCCAGCACACAAGGCAATCAGCCCCAGCATTTT.

The chain couples TRBV29-1 to TRBJ1-2; D is ambiguous. This CDR3 is 12 amino acids long. V lost 5 bases to trimming and J lost 2 bases, with 9 bases between them. CDR1 is SQVTM, CDR2 ANQGSEA, per germline. CDR3 sequence: CSVLSINYGYTF. In DNA form, the CDR3 reads TGCAGCGTTTTGAGTATAAACTATGGCTACACCTTC.

This chain uses TRBV6-5 with TRBJ2-4, with 7 bases matching TRBD1. The CDR3 is made up of 13 amino acids. Germline values: CDR1 MNHEY, CDR2 SVGAGI. After removal of 6 bases from V and 5 bases from J, the junction contained 4 bases not matched to a gene. CDR3 loop: CASSLGTENIQYF. DNA for the CDR3: TGTGCCAGCAGCCTAGGGACAGAAAACATTCAGTACTTC.

This clone has only one observation. This rearrangement joins TRBV6-5 to TRBJ1-2; D unclear. Trimming took off 5 bases at V and 7 bases at J, with 14 bases between the two ends. This CDR3 comprises 13 residues. Germline V gene sequence: CDR1 MNHEY, CDR2 SVGAGI. The CDR3 DNA reads TGTGCCAGCAGTAAACGCGGAGGTTTTGGCTACACCTTC. Amino acid sequence: CASSKRGGFGYTF.

This clone was picked up a small number of times. CDR3 sequence (DNA): TGTGCCAGCAGCTATACTAGCGGGGGGCCGCGCGCGCAGTATTTT. Translation: CASSYTSGGPRAQYF. This chain uses TRBV5-6 with TRBJ2-3; 12 positions match TRBD2. The CDR3 totals 15 residues. The germline CDR1 and CDR2 sequences are SGHDT and YYEEEE. The junction had 9 bases not matched to a gene; V was cut back by 3 bases and J by 10 bases.

The chain uses TRBV30 and TRBJ1-1; D is unresolved. CDR3 length: 13 residues. CDR1 and CDR2 (germline): GTSNPN, SVGIG (reference sequence). V dropped 4 bases and J dropped 4 bases, with 13 bases sitting between them. The CDR3 sequence: CAWKRGAGTEAFF. As DNA, the CDR3 is TGTGCCTGGAAGCGGGGAGCGGGCACTGAAGCTTTCTTT.

CDR3 protein: CASSLAVYNEQFF. CDR3 DNA sequence: TGTGCCAGCAGCTTAGCGGTTTACAATGAGCAGTTCTTC. The chain has TRBV13 and TRBJ2-1; no clear D gene. Germline values: CDR1 PRHDT, CDR2 FYEKMQ (reference sequence). Between the trimmed V and J ends, which lost 1 base and 4 bases, there was a span of 5 bases. This CDR3 has 13 amino acids.